This T cell receptor (beta chain) derives from a study of beta chain features in type 1 diabetes listed by TCRdb under 2018. At the level of the whole study: No differences in mean age, gender distribution, total cell number or subset yield were found between patients and healthy donors. Regulatory and stem cell-like memory subsets were obtained from only 8 patients and roughly eight healthy donors, while naive and central memory subsets were obtained from all 28 donors. In the study, recently diagnosed type 1 diabetes patients and matched healthy donors were compared on the TCRB repertoires of their sorted circulating CD4+ T cell subsets. A total of about 110 million sorted cells were examined across all samples, and the number of cells per subset was strongly correlated with RNA yield. Study-wide findings and limitations: Naive, central memory and regulatory TCRB repertoires appeared more similar among patients than among healthy donors. Because the HLA sub-analyses included only small numbers of individuals, any influence of HLA type on TCRB rearrangement was left unresolved. At VDJ recombination sites, type 1 diabetes patients had fewer insertions and more deleted nucleotides, which implies abnormalities in thymic rearrangement. In all four CD4+ subsets, TCRB CDR3 length was moderately but significantly shorter in type 1 diabetes patients. Because cDNA was sequenced instead of genomic DNA, highly expressing activated cells could be over-represented, though the groups showed no difference in activation or CD3 levels. PCR might favor shorter templates, but patient and control samples were amplified and corrected together, so any skew would affect both groups equally.

The entire amount of isolated RNA was reverse transcribed using the High Capacity cDNA Reverse Transcription Kit, so the sequenced TCRB transcripts were expressed ones. Naive, central memory and regulatory T cell samples underwent deep immunoSEQ sequencing, averaging roughly 3.3 million total reads per sample. Sorted cells were lysed in RLT buffer, and RNA was extracted using DNase-treated RNeasy Micro or Mini kits according to cell number. To prevent cross-contamination, each cell subset was processed individually, whereas patient and healthy donor samples were processed jointly. Using the immunoSEQ multiplex PCR, TCRB sequences were amplified from cDNA into 87-bp fragments spanning the CDR3 region. Amplicons were sequenced on the Illumina HiSeq platform. In the source study's methods: PCR bias was corrected computationally using synthetic template baselines, and reads within Hamming distance 2 were collapsed, with unmergeable singletons discarded. Reads were aligned to IMGT to assign V, D and J genes, CDR3 length, and insertions or deletions at six rearrangement sites. Within each subset, clonotype counts were normalized to sorted cell number, after which true diversity and Gini coefficients were computed with the tcR R package. The overlap coefficient, calculated on TCRB nucleotide sequences, was used to measure repertoire sharing. Out-of-frame TCRB sequences from naive cells were analyzed as a proxy for the pre-selection repertoire. TCRdb took this table from immuneACCESS and kept in-frame rearrangements with V and J called. Such tables lack part of the clones; where checked against another copy, unresolved V genes explain under half of the gap, and the rest is unexplained. The DNA was the basis for D and trimming; V, J and clone size are from that table. In all, the sample holds about 400,000 clones, and 10% to 15% of those were seen once. The top ten clones comprise around 0.0099% of the sample.

Worth noting for this clone: Its antigen target is currently unknown. No clone much larger than this one lies a single base away; base qualities are absent.

From each donor, a single peripheral blood sample of about 100 mL on average was drawn into heparinised tubes. Naive, central memory, regulatory and stem cell-like memory CD4+ T cells were sorted on a BD FACSAria II using a panel including CD45RO, CCR7, CD25, CD127, CD95 and CD27. Every sorted population had a purity above 95%. PBMCs were separated immediately by Lymphoprep density gradient centrifugation and were stained directly, without being cultured. So that batch effects would be minimized, each experiment stained and sorted samples in pairs, pairing one healthy donor with one patient. CDR1 and CDR2 were assigned from the germline V gene as SGHDT and YYEEEE. The V end loses 3 bases and the J end loses 0 bases, and a stretch of 7 bases separates them. The CDR3 runs 15 amino acids, cysteine and phenylalanine included. Here the CDR3 DNA is all that survives: 45 bases in frame from base 1.

This clonotype was obtained from a woman younger than 35 with type 1 diabetes. Sequencing used naive CD4+ T cells from blood. The cell subset or site label, read with the paper, signifies: true naive CD4+ T cells. The sequence is built from TRBV5-6 and TRBJ2-6; a confident D gene designation cannot be given. The nucleotide sequence is given as TGTGCCAGCAGCTATGACACCTCTGGGGCCAACGTCCTGACTTTC. It specifies CASSYDTSGANVLTF.